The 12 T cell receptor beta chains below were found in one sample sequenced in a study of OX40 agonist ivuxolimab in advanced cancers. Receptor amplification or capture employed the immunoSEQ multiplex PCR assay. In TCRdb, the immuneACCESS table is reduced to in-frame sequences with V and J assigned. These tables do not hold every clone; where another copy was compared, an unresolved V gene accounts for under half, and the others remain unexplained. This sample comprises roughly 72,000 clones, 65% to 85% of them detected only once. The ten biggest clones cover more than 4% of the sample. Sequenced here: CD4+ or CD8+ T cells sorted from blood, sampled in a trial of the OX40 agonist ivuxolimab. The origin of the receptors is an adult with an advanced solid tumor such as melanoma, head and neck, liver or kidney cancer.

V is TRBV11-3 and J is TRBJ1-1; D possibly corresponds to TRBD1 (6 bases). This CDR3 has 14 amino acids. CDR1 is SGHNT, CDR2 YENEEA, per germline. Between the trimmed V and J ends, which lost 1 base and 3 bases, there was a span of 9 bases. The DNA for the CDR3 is TGTGCCAGCAGCTTAGCGGGGGCGTACACTGAAGCTTTCTTT. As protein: CASSLAGAYTEAFF.

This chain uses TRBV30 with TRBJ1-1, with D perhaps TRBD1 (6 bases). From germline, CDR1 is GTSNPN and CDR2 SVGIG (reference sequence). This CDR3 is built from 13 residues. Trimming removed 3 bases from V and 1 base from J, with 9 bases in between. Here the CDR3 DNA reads TGTGCCTGGAGCTCGGGGGCGAACACTGAAGCTTTCTTT. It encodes CAWSSGANTEAFF.

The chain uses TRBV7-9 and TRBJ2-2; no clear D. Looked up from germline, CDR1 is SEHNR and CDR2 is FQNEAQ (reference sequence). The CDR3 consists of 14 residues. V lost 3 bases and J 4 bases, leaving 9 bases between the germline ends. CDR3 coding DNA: TGTGCCAGCAGCTTTTTTGGCGGCACCGGGGAGCTGTTTTTT. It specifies CASSFFGGTGELFF.

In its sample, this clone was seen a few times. DNA of the CDR3: TGTGCCAGCAGTGACGCGGGAGGGGGAAGCAATCAGCCCCAGCATTTT. Protein product: CASSDAGGGSNQPQHF. V gene TRBV6-4 combines with J gene TRBJ1-5, with D perhaps TRBD1 (6 bases). This CDR3 spans 16 amino acids. Germline V CDR1 and CDR2: MRHNA, SNTAGT. The V end lost 2 bases, the J end lost 1 base, and 12 bases lay between the germline ends.

The CDR3 spells CASSPPFRVSTDTQYF. The CDR3 DNA follows: TGTGCCAGCAGCCCCCCGTTCCGGGTAAGCACAGATACGCAGTATTTT. V and J are TRBV7-9 and TRBJ2-3; no firm D call. This CDR3 has 16 amino acids. Germline CDR1 is SEHNR and CDR2 is FQNEAQ (reference sequence). Trimming stripped 5 bases from V and 0 bases from J, with 15 bases between.

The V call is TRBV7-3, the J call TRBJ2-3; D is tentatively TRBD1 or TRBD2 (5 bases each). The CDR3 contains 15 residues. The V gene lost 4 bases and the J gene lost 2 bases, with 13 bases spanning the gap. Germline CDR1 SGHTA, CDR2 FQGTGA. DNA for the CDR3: TGTGCCAGCAGCTCCGGGACCCACCCCACAGATACGCAGTATTTT. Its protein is CASSSGTHPTDTQYF.

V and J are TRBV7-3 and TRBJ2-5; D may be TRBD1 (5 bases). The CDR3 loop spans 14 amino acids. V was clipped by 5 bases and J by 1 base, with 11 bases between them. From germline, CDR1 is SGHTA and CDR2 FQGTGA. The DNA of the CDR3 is TGTGCCAGCAGCCTCCAGGGTGGCCAAGAGACCCAGTACTTC. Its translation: CASSLQGGQETQYF.

CDR3: CASSAQTVAGELFF. CDR3 DNA: TGTGCCAGCAGCGCCCAGACAGTGGCCGGGGAGCTGTTTTTT. The genes are TRBV11-2 and TRBJ2-2, with D maybe TRBD1 (5 bases). Deletions cut 5 bases from V and 6 bases from J, with 13 bases between. CDR3 length: 14 residues. Germline assignment: CDR1 SGHAT and CDR2 FQNNGV.

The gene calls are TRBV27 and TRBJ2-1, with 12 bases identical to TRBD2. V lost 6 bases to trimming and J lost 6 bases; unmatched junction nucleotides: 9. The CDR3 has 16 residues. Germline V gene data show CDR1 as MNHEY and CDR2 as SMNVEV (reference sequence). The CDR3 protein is CASRRLAGAVGNEQFF. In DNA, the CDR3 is TGTGCCAGCAGAAGACTAGCGGGAGCAGTTGGCAATGAGCAGTTCTTC.

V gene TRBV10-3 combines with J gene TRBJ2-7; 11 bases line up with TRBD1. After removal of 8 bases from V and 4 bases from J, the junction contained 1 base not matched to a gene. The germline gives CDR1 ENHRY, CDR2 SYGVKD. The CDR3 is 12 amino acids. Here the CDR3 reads CAIGQGAYEQYF. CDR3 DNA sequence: TGTGCCATCGGACAGGGGGCTTACGAGCAGTACTTC.

The CDR3 DNA reads TGTGCCAGCAGCTCCCCCGGGGTCTACAATGAGCAGTTCTTC. Protein: CASSSPGVYNEQFF. The V and J genes are TRBV11-2 and TRBJ2-1; a weak D match, TRBD2 (5 bases). V lost 4 bases and J 3 bases, leaving 10 bases between the germline ends. The CDR3 spans 14 residues. The germline V gene has CDR1 SGHAT and CDR2 FQNNGV.

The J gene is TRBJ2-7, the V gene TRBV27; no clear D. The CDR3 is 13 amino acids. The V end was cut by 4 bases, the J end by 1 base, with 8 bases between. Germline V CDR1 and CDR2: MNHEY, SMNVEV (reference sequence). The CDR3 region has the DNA TGTGCCAGCAGTTGGGCAGTTTCCTACGAGCAGTACTTC. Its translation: CASSWAVSYEQYF.